Sequencing of this T cell receptor beta chain was carried out in a study of cytomegalovirus exposure and HLA in healthy donors. The study's findings and limits: Cytomegalovirus-associated TCR beta chains were listed, numbering 150 to 200.

PCR involved 60 Vbeta and 13 Jbeta primers. Clones were read by immunoSEQ multiplex PCR, and TCRdb kept only the in-frame ones, dropping some. Of around 100,000 clones in the sample, around 75% were seen once. The CDR3 covers 13 residues. Per germline, CDR1 MNHEY and CDR2 SMNVEV (reference sequence). Of note for this clone: Antigen unknown.

Sequences were obtained from PBMCs. The rearrangement joins TRBV27 to TRBJ2-5; TRBD2 is a possible D gene (5 bases). The DNA end favors TRBJ2-7, so the J call may be wrong. The sequence was collected from a man in his fifties or sixties in good health and CMV-seronegative. CDR3 nucleotides: TGTGCCAGCAGTTTTAACCCGGGGTACGAGCAGTACTTC. Translation gives CASSFNPGYEQYF.